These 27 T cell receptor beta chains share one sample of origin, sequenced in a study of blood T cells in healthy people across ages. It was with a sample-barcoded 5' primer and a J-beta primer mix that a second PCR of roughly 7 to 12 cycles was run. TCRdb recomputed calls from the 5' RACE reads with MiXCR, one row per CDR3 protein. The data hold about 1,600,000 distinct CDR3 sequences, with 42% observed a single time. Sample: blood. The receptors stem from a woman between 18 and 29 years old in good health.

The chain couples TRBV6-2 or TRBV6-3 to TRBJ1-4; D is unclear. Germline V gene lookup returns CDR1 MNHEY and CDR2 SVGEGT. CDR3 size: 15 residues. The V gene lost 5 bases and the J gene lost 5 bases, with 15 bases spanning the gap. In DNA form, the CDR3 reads TGTGCCAGCAGTCAACCCGGGGAGAGAAATGAAAAACTGTTTTTT. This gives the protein CASSQPGERNEKLFF.

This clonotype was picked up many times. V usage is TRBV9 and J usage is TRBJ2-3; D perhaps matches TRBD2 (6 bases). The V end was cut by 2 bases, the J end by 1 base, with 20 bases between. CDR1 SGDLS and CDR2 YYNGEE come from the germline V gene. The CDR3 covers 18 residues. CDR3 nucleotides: TGTGCCAGCAGCGTTTCCAACCGACAATCGGGGGGCACAGATACGCAGTATTTT. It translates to CASSVSNRQSGGTDTQYF.

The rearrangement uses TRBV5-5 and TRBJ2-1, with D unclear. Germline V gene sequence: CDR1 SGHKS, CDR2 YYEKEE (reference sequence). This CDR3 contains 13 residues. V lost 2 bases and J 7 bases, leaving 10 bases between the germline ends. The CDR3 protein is CASSFPRPNEQFF. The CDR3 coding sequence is TGTGCCAGCAGCTTTCCCCGACCGAATGAGCAGTTCTTC.

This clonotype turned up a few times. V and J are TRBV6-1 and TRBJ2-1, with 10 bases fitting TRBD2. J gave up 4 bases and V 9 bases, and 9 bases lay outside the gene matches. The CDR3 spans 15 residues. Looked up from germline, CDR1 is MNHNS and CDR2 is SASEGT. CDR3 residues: CASCQREGDYNEQFF. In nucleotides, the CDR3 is TGTGCCAGTTGCCAGCGGGAGGGAGATTACAATGAGCAGTTCTTC.

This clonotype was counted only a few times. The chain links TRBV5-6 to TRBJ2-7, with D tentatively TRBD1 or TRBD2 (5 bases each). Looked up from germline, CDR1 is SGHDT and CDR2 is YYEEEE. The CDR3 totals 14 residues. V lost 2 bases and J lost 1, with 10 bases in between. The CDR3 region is CASSLNRRSYEQYF. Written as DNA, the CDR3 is TGTGCCAGCAGCTTAAACAGGAGGTCCTACGAGCAGTACTTC.

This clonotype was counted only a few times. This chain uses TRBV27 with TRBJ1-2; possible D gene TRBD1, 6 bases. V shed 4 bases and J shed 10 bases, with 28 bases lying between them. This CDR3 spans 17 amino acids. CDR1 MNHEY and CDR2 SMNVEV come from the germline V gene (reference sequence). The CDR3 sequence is CASSSDGDMDLGIDYTF. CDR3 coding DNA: TGTGCCAGCAGTTCAGATGGGGACATGGACCTCGGGATCGACTACACCTTC.

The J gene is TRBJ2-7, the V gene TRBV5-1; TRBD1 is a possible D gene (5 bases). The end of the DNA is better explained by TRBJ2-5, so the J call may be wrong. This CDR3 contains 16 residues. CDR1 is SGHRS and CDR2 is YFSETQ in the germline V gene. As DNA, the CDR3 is TGCGCCAGCAGCTTTCTTTCAGGGCCGGTACAGGAGACCCAGTACTTC. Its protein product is CASSFLSGPVQETQYF.

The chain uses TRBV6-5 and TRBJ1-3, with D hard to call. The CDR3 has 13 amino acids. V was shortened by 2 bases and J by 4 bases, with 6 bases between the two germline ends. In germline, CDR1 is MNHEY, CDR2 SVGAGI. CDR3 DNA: TGTGCCAGCAGTTACGCCAGAGGAAACACCATATATTTT. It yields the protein CASSYARGNTIYF.

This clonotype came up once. The CDR3 reads CASSDGQGASVYGYTF. Written as DNA, the CDR3 is TGTGCCAGCAGTGACGGACAGGGCGCGTCGGTATATGGCTACACCTTC. V gene TRBV12-3 or TRBV12-4 combines with J gene TRBJ1-2, with 8 positions matching TRBD1. V lost 5 bases, J lost 5 bases, and 13 bases stayed unmatched. The CDR3 sequence is 16 residues long.

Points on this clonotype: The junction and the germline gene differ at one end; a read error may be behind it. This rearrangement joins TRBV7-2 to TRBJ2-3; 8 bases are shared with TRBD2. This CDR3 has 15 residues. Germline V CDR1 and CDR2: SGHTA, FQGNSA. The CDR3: CASSPETSDTDAQYF. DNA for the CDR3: TGTGCCAGCAGCCCCGAGACTAGCGACACAGATGCGCAGTATTTT.

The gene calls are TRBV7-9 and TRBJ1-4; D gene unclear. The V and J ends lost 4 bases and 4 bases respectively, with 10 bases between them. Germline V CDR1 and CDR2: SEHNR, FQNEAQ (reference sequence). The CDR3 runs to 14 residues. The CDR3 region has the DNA TGTGCCAGCAGCTACCCTGATCATAATGAAAAACTGTTTTTT. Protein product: CASSYPDHNEKLFF.

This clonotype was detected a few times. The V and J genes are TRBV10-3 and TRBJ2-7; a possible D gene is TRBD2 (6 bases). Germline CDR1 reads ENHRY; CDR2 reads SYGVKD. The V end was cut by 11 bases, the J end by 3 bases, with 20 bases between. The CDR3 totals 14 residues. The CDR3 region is CAPLIGGRHYEQYF. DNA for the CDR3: TGTGCCCCCCTGATCGGAGGGAGGCACTACGAGCAGTACTTC.

The CDR3 DNA sequence: TGTGCCAGCAACTCACCTAGGAGGGGATTCTACGAGCAGTACTTC. Translated: CASNSPRRGFYEQYF. V gene TRBV6-2 or TRBV6-3 combines with J gene TRBJ2-7, with D possibly being TRBD2 (6 bases). Germline V gene lookup returns CDR1 MNHEY and CDR2 SVGEGT. The CDR3 totals 15 residues. The V end was cut by 7 bases, the J end by 3 bases, with 19 bases between.

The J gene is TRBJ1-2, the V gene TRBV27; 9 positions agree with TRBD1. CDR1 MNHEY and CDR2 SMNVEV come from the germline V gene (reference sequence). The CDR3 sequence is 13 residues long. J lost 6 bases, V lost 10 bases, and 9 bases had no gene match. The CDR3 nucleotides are TGTGCCACCAGAATTCGACAGGGGGATGGCTACACCTTC. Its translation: CATRIRQGDGYTF.

The CDR3 bases are TGCAGTGGCTCTGTTACCTCGAATTCCGAGCAGTACTTC. Its protein product is CSGSVTSNSEQYF. The rearrangement uses TRBV20-1 and TRBJ2-7; D call uncertain. Per the germline V gene, CDR1 is DFQATT and CDR2 is SNEGSKA (reference sequence). The CDR3 consists of 13 residues. Trimming cost V 7 bases and J 6 bases, with 19 bases left between them.

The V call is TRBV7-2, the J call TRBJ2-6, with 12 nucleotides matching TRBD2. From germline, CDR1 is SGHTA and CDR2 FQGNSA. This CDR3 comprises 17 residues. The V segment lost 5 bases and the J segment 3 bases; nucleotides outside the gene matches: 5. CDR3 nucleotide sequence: TGTGCCAGCAGCCCAGGACTAGCGGGAATTGGGGCCAACGTCCTGACTTTC. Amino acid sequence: CASSPGLAGIGANVLTF. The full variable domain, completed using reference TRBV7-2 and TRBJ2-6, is GAGVSQSPSNKVTEKGKDVELRCDPISGHTALYWYRQSLGQGLEFLIYFQGNSAPDKSGLPSDRFSAERTGGSVSTLTIQRTQQEDSAVYLCASSPGLAGIGANVLTFGAGSRLTVL.

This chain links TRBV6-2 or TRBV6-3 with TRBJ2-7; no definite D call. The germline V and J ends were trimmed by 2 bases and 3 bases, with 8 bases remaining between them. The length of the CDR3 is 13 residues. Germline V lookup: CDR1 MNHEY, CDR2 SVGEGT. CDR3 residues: CASSYTTDYEQYF. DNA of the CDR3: TGTGCCAGCAGTTACACCACGGACTACGAGCAGTACTTC.

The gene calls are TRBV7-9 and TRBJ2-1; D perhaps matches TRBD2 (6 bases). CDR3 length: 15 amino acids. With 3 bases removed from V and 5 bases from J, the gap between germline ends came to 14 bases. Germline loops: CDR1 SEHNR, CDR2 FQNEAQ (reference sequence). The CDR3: CASSFIAGYHNEQFF. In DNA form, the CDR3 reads TGTGCCAGCAGCTTTATCGCGGGATACCACAATGAGCAGTTCTTC.

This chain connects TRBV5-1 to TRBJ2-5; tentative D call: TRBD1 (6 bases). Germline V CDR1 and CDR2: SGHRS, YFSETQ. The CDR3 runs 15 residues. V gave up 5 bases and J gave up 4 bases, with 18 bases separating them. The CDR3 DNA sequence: TGCGCCAGCAGTTCTCAGCCAGGGGAAGGAGAGACCCAGTACTTC. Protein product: CASSSQPGEGETQYF.

The chain's CDR3 is CAISDSGAKNIQYF. The DNA for the CDR3 is TGTGCCATCAGTGACTCCGGAGCCAAAAACATTCAGTACTTC. The rearrangement links TRBV10-3 to TRBJ2-4; D unresolved. The germline V and J ends were trimmed by 3 bases and 0 bases, with 6 bases remaining between them. The CDR3 consists of 14 residues. Per the germline V gene, CDR1 is ENHRY and CDR2 is SYGVKD.

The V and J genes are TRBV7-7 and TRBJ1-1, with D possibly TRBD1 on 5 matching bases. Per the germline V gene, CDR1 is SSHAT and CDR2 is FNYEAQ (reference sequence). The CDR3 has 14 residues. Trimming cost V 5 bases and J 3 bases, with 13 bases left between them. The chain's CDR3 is CASSPSDMDTEAFF. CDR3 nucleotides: TGTGCCAGCAGCCCGTCGGACATGGACACTGAAGCTTTCTTT.

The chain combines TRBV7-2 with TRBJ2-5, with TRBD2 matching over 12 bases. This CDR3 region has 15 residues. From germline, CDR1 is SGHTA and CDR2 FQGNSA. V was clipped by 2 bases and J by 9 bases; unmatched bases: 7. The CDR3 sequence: CASSLQTSGGGAQYF. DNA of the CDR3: TGTGCCAGCAGCTTACAGACTAGCGGGGGAGGGGCCCAGTACTTC.

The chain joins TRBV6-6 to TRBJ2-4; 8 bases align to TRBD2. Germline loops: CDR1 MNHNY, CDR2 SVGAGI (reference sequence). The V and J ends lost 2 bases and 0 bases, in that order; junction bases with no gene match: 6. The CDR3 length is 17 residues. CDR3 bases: TGTGCCAGCAGTTACCGGGGGGGACTCCTAGCCAAAAACATTCAGTACTTC. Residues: CASSYRGGLLAKNIQYF.

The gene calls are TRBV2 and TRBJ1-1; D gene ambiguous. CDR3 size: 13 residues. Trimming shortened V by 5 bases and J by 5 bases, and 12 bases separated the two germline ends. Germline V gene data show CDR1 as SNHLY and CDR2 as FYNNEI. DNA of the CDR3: TGTGCCAGCAGTCAATCAGGAGGAACTGAAGCTTTCTTT. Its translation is CASSQSGGTEAFF. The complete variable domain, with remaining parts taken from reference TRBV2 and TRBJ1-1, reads EPEVTQTPSHQVTQMGQEVILRCVPISNHLYFYWYRQILGQKVEFLVSFYNNEISEKSEIFDDQFSVERPDGSNFTLKIRSTKLEDSAMYFCASSQSGGTEAFFGQGTRLTVV.

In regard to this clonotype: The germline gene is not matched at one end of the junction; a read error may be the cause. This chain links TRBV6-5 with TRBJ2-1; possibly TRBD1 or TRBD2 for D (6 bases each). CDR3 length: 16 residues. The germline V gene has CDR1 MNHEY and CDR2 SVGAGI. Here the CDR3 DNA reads TGCGCCAGCAGCCGCTTGGAGGTACAGGGAGGCAATGAGCAGTTCTTC. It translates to CASSRLEVQGGNEQFF.

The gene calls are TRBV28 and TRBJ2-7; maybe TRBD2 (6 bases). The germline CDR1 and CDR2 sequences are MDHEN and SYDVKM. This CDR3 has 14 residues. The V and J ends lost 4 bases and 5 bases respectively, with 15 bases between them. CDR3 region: CASSSGGRLHEQYF. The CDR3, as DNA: TGTGCCAGCAGTTCCGGGGGAAGGCTCCACGAGCAGTACTTC.

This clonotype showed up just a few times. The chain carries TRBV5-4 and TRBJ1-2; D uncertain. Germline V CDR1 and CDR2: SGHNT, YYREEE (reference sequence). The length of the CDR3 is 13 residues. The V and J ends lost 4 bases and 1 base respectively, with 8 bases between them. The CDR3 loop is CASSPEDNYGYTF. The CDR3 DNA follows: TGTGCCAGCAGCCCCGAGGATAACTATGGCTACACCTTC. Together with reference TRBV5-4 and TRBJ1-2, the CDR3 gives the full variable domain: ETGVTQSPTHLIKTRGQQVTLRCSSQSGHNTVSWYQQALGQGPQFIFQYYREEENGRGNFPPRFSGLQFPNYSSELNVNALELDDSALYLCASSPEDNYGYTFGSGTRLTVV.